The 10 T cell receptor beta chains listed next were all sequenced from one sample in a study of T cells in Graves' hyperthyroidism and ophthalmopathy. Amplification yielded TCR beta CDR3 regions, with RNA transcripts as the source. Initially, a first-round RT-PCR of the TCR CDR3 employed the HTBI primer set. TCRdb itself ran the multiplex PCR reads through MiXCR, one entry per CDR3 protein. The sample includes 480,000 or so distinct CDR3 sequences, under 15% seen only once; the top ten take around a sixth. The sequenced sample consisted of blood. The receptors originated from a woman between 18 and 29 years old with Graves' hyperthyroidism.

This clonotype has a count of ten or more. The V and J genes are TRBV19 and TRBJ1-2; TRBD1 agrees at 7 bases. This CDR3 comprises 15 residues. The V segment lost 7 bases and the J segment 3 bases; nucleotides outside the gene matches: 11. The germline gives CDR1 LNHDA, CDR2 SQIVND (reference sequence). The CDR3 DNA sequence: TGTGCCAGTACGCGATGGACAGGATCGGACTATGGCTACACCTTC. Amino acid sequence: CASTRWTGSDYGYTF.

This clonotype has at least ten counts. The rearrangement joins TRBV19 to TRBJ1-2, with a possible D match to TRBD1 (6 bases). V dropped 6 bases and J dropped 3 bases, with 17 bases sitting between them. There are 15 residues in the CDR3. Germline V gene sequence: CDR1 LNHDA, CDR2 SQIVND (reference sequence). CDR3 in DNA: TGTGCCAGTAGGCAACTACAGGGAAAGGACTATGGCTACACCTTC. Protein product: CASRQLQGKDYGYTF.

The chain couples TRBV9 to TRBJ1-3, with D tentatively TRBD1 (5 bases). The V and J ends lost 5 bases and 4 bases respectively, with 13 bases between them. The germline gives CDR1 SGDLS, CDR2 YYNGEE. The CDR3 contains 14 residues. The chain's CDR3 is CASRGGTEGNTIYF. The CDR3 DNA is TGTGCCAGCAGGGGGGGGACGGAAGGAAACACCATATATTTT.

A few counts support this clonotype. The CDR3 coding sequence is TGTGCCAGCAGCTCCCGGGGGACAGGGGCCAGCTCCTACAATGAGCAGTTCTTC. Translating gives CASSSRGTGASSYNEQFF. The rearrangement links TRBV7-8 to TRBJ2-1; 10 bases align to TRBD1. After removal of 4 bases from V and 0 bases from J, the junction contained 9 bases not matched to a gene. The CDR3 has 18 residues. Per germline, CDR1 SGHVS and CDR2 FQNEAQ.

The genes are TRBV11-2 and TRBJ2-1; 14 bases map to TRBD2. CDR3 length: 17 residues. With 2 bases clipped from V and 7 bases from J, the junction kept 7 bases outside the gene matches. CDR1 is SGHAT and CDR2 is FQNNGV in the germline V gene. CDR3 sequence reads: CASSLRLTSGRVNEQFF. The CDR3 bases are TGTGCCAGCAGCTTACGATTGACTAGCGGGAGGGTGAATGAGCAGTTCTTC. Variable domain in full (rest from reference TRBV11-2 and TRBJ2-1): EAGVAQSPRYKIIEKRQSVAFWCNPISGHATLYWYQQILGQGPKLLIQFQNNGVVDDSQLPKDRFSAERLKGVDSTLKIQPAKLEDSAVYLCASSLRLTSGRVNEQFFGPGTRLTVL.

This clonotype was observed many times. V gene TRBV5-4 combines with J gene TRBJ2-3; 10 bases align to TRBD2. From germline, CDR1 is SGHNT and CDR2 YYREEE (reference sequence). The CDR3 is made up of 16 amino acids. With 6 bases clipped from V and 3 bases from J, the junction kept 10 bases outside the gene matches. This CDR3 is CASTRIPGLATDTQYF. The CDR3, as DNA: TGTGCCAGCACCAGAATCCCGGGACTAGCGACAGATACGCAGTATTTT.

This clonotype has more than one count but fewer than ten. The chain employs TRBV12-3 or TRBV12-4 and TRBJ2-7; 7 bases line up with TRBD2. This CDR3 comprises 15 residues. The CDR3 loop is CTSSGGWGGGYEQYV. CDR3 DNA: TGTACCAGCAGTGGGGGTTGGGGGGGGGGCTACGAGCAGTACGTC.

The chain links TRBV5-6 to TRBJ2-1, with a tentative D call TRBD2 (6 bases). The CDR3 is 16 residues long. The V end lost 4 bases, the J end lost 7 bases, and 21 bases lay between the germline ends. CDR1 and CDR2 from the germline V gene are SGHDT and YYEEEE. The CDR3 loop is CASSIVEVARGNEQFF. The CDR3 DNA sequence: TGTGCCAGCAGCATCGTTGAGGTGGCTCGGGGGAATGAGCAGTTCTTC.

This clonotype was seen many times. The chain has TRBV12-3 or TRBV12-4 and TRBJ2-1, with unresolved D. The CDR3 is 14 residues long. Trimming took 4 bases from V and 10 from J, leaving 17 bases between them. CDR3 in DNA: TGTGCCAGCAGTTCTCCCGTCTTAAGGGCGGAGCAGTTCTTC. Its protein product is CASSSPVLRAEQFF.

With respect to this clonotype: A junction end diverges from the germline sequence, so it may reflect a read error. The CDR3 bases are TGTGCCAGTAGTATAGGATACTCCCACGAGCAGTACTTC. Protein product: CASSIGYSHEQYF. The V gene is TRBV19, the J gene TRBJ2-7; the D is unclear. The CDR3 runs to 13 residues. Per germline, CDR1 LNHDA and CDR2 SQIVND (reference sequence). Full variable domain (outside the CDR3, taken from reference TRBV19 and TRBJ2-7): DGGITQSPKYLFRKEGQNVTLSCEQNLNHDAMYWYRQDPGQGLRLIYYSQIVNDFQKGDIAEGYSVSREKKESFPLTVTSAQKNPTAFYLCASSIGYSHEQYFGPGTRLTVT.